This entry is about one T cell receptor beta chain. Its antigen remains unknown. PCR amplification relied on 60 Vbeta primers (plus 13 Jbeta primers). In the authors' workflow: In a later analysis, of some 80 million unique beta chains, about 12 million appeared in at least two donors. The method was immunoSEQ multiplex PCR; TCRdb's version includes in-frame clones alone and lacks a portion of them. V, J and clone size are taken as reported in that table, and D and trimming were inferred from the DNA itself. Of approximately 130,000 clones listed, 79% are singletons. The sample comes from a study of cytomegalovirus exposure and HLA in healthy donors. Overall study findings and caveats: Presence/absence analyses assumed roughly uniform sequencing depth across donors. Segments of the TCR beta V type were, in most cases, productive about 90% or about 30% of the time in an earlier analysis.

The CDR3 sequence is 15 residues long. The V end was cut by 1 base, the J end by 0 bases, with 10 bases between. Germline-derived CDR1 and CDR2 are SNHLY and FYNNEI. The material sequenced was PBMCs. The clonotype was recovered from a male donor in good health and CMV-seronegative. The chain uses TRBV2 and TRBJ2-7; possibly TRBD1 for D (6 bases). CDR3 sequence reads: CASSEGGPPSYEQYF. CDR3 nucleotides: TGTGCCAGCAGTGAAGGGGGGCCCCCCTCCTACGAGCAGTACTTC.